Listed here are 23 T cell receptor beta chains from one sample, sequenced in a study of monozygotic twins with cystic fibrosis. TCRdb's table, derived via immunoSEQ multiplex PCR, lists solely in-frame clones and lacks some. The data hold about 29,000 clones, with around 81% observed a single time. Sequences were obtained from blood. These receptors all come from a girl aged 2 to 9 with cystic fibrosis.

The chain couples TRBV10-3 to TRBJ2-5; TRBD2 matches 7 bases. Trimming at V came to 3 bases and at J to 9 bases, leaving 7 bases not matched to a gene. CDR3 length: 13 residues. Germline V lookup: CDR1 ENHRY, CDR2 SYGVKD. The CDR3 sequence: CAISEGREMAQYF. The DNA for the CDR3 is TGTGCCATCAGTGAAGGGCGGGAGATGGCCCAGTACTTC.

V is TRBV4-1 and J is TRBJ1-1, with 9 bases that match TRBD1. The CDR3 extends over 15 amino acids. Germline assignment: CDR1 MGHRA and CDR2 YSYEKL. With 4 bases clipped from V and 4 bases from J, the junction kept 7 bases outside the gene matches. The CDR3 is CASSLQGAVITEAFF. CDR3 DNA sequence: TGCGCCAGCAGCCTACAGGGGGCGGTAATCACTGAAGCTTTCTTT.

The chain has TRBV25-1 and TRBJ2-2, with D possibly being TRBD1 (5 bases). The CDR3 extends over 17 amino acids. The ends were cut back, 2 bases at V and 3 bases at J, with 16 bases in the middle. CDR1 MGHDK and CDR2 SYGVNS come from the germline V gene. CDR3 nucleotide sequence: TGTGCCAGCAGTGAACGAAGTGGGGCGCTGGACACCGGGGAGCTGTTTTTT. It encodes CASSERSGALDTGELFF. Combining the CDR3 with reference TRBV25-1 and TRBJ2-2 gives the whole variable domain EADIYQTPRYLVIGTGKKITLECSQTMGHDKMYWYQQDPGMELHLIHYSYGVNSTEKGDLSSESTVSRIRTEHFPLTLESARPSHTSQYLCASSERSGALDTGELFFGEGSRLTVL.

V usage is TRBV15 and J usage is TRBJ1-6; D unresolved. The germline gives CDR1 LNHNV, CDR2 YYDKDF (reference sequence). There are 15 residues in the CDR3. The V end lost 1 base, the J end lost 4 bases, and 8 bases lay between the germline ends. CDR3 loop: CATSRAEGYNSPLHF. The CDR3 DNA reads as TGTGCCACCAGCAGAGCCGAAGGGTATAATTCACCCCTCCACTTT.

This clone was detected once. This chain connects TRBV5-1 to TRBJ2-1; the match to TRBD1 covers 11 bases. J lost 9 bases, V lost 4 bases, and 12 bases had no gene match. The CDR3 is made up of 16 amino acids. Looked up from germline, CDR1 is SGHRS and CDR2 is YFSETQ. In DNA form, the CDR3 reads TGCGCCAGCAGCCCTACTACGGGACAGGGGGTCCCTGAGCAGTTCTTC. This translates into CASSPTTGQGVPEQFF.

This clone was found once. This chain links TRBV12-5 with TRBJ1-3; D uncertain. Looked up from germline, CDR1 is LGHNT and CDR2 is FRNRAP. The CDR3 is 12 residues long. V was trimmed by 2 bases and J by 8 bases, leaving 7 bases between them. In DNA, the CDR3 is TGTGCTAGTGGTTTGAGGATAGACACCATATATTTT. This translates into CASGLRIDTIYF.

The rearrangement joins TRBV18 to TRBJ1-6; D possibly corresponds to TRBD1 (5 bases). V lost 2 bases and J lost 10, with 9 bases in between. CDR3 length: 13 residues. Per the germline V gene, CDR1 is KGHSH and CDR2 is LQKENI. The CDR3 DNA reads TGTGCCAGCTCACCAGACAGTCGGTCACCCCTCCACTTT. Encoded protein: CASSPDSRSPLHF.

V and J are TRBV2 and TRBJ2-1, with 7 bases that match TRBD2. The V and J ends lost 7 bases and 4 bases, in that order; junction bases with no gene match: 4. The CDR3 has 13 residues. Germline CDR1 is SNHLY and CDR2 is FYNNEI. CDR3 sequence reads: CASIGREYNEQFF. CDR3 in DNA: TGTGCCAGCATTGGGCGGGAGTACAATGAGCAGTTCTTC.

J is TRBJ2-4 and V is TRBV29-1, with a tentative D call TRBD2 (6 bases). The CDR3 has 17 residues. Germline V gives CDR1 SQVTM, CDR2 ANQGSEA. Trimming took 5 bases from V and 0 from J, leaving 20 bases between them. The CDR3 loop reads CSVLGGIGSLAKNIQYF. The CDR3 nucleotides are TGCAGCGTTCTCGGCGGGATAGGGTCGTTAGCCAAAAACATTCAGTACTTC.

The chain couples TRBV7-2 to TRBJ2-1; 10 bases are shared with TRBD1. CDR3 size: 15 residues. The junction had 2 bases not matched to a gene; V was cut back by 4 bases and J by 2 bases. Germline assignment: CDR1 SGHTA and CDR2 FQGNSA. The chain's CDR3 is CASSSGQGPYNEQFF. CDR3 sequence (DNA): TGTGCCAGCAGCTCGGGACAGGGGCCCTACAATGAGCAGTTCTTC.

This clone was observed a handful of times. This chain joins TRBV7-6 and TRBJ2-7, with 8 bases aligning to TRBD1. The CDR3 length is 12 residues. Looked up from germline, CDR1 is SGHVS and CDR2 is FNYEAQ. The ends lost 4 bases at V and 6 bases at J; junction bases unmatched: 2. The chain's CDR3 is CASSWTGREQYF. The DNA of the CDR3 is TGTGCCAGCAGCTGGACAGGGCGCGAGCAGTACTTC.

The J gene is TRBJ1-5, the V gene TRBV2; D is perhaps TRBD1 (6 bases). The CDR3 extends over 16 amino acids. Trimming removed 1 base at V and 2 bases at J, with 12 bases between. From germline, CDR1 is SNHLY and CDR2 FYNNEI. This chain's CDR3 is CASSEVWRTGNQPQHF. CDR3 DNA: TGTGCCAGCAGTGAAGTGTGGAGGACAGGCAATCAGCCCCAGCATTTT.

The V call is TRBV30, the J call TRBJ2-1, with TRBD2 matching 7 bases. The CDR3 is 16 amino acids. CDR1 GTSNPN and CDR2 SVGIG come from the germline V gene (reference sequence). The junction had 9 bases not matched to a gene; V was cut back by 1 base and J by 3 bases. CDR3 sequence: CAWSAITSVYYNEQFF. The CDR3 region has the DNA TGTGCCTGGAGTGCTATTACTAGCGTTTACTACAATGAGCAGTTCTTC.

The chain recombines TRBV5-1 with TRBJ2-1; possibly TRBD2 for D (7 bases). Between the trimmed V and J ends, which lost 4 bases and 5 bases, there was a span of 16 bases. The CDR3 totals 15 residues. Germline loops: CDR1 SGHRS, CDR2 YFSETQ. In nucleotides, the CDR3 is TGCGCCAGCAGCACCGGGCCGGGGGGCAACAATGAGCAGTTCTTC. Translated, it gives CASSTGPGGNNEQFF.

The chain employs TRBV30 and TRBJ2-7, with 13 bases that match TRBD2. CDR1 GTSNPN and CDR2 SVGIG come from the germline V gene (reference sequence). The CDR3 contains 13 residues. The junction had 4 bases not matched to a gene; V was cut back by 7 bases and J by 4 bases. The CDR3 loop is CAYWTSGRYEQYF. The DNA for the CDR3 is TGTGCCTACTGGACTAGCGGGAGATACGAGCAGTACTTC.

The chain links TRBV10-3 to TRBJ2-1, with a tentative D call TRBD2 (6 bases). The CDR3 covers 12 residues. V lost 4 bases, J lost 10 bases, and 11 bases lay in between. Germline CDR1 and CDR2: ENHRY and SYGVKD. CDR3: CAISGASVEQFF. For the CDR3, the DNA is TGTGCCATCAGTGGGGCTAGCGTAGAGCAGTTCTTC.

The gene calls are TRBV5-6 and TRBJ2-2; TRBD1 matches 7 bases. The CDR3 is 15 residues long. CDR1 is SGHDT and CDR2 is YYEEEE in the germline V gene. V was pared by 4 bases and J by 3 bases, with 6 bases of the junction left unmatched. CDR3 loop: CASSPGQTHTGELFF. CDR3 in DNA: TGTGCCAGCAGCCCGGGACAGACTCACACCGGGGAGCTGTTTTTT.

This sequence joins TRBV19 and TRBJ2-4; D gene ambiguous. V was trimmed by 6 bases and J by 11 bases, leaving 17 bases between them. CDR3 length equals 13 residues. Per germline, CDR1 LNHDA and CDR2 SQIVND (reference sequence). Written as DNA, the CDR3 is TGTGCCAGTAGCGAGGTGGCCCTCGCGGTTCAGTACTTC. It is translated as CASSEVALAVQYF.

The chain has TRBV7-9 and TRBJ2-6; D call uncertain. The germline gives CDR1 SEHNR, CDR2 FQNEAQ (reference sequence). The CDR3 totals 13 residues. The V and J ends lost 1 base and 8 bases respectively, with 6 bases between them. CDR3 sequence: CASSLVSPNVLTF. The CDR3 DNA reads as TGTGCCAGCAGCTTAGTCTCCCCCAACGTCCTGACTTTC.

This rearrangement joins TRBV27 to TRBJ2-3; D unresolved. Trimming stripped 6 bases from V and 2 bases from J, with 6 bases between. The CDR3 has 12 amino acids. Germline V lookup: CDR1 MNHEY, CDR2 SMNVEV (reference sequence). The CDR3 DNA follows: TGTGCCAGCAGCCCCCCCACAGATACGCAGTATTTT. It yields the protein CASSPPTDTQYF.

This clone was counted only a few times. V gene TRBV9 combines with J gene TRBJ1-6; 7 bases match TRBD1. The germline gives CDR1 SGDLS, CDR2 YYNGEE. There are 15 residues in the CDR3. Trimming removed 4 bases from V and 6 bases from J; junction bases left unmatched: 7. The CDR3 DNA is TGTGCCAGCAGCCCTACAGGGGTCGGTAATTCACCCCTCCACTTT. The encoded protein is CASSPTGVGNSPLHF.

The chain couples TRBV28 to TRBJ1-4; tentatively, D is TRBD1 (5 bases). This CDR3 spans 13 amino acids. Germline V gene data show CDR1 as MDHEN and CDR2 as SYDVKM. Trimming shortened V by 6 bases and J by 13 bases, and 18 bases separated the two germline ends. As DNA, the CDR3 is TGTGCCAGCAGGCCGGGACCAAAATGGGGACTGTTTTTT. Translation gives CASRPGPKWGLFF. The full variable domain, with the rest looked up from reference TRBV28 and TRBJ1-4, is DVKVTQSSRYLVKRTGEKVFLECVQDMDHENMFWYRQDPGLGLRLIYFSYDVKMKEKGDIPEGYSVSREKKERFSLILESASTNQTSMYLCASRPGPKWGLFFGSGTQLSVL.

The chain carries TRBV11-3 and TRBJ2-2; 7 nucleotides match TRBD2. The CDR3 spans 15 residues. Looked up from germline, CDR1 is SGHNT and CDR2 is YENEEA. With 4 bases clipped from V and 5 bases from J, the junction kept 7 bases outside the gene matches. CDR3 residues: CASSSERGRTGELFF. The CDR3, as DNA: TGTGCCAGCAGCTCTGAGCGGGGTCGTACCGGGGAGCTGTTTTTT.